The 8 T cell receptor beta chains listed next were all sequenced from one sample in a study of healthy donors' naive CD4 and CD8 T cells (dated by TCRdb to the mid-2010s). The instrument given in TCRdb is 454 GS FLX Titanium. TCR libraries were built from 400 to 500 ng of total RNA with a previously published linear amplification protocol. TCRdb reran the public reads through fastp at Q25 and MiXCR, keeping productive beta chains. One record per CDR3 amino acid sequence lists the most common genes and DNA. The sample data list roughly 200,000 distinct CDR3 sequences, and around three quarters of these were observed just once. Of the sample, less than 2.5% falls within the top ten clones. Sequences were obtained from naive CD4+ and CD8+ T cells sorted from blood, pooled from several donors. In the paper's terms, the cell subset or site label means: FACS-sorted naive CD4+ (CD45RO-CD45RA+) and naive CD8+ (CD45RA+CD27bright) T cells. The receptors originated from a pool of human donors in good health; the sample pools cells from several healthy donors.

The V call is TRBV19, the J call TRBJ2-2; D might be TRBD2 (5 bases). This CDR3 is built from 14 residues. The germline V gene has CDR1 LNHDA and CDR2 SQIVND (reference sequence). Between the trimmed V and J ends, which lost 3 bases and 8 bases, there was a span of 13 bases. CDR3 nucleotide sequence: TGTGCCAGTAGTATTCTCCTAGCATCGGGGGAGCTGTTTTTT. Amino acid sequence: CASSILLASGELFF.

The chain employs TRBV5-1 and TRBJ1-5; tentative D call: TRBD1 (5 bases). V lost 2 bases and J lost 2, with 14 bases in between. Germline V gene lookup returns CDR1 SGHRS and CDR2 YFSETQ. The CDR3 runs 16 residues. In DNA, the CDR3 is TGCGCCAGCAGCTTTAAAGACAGTGAGGGCAATCAGCCCCAGCATTTT. Residues: CASSFKDSEGNQPQHF.

The chain couples TRBV19 to TRBJ1-4; no firm D call. The ends were cut back, 6 bases at V and 0 bases at J, with 14 bases in the middle. Germline CDR1 reads LNHDA; CDR2 reads SQIVND (reference sequence). The CDR3 sequence is 16 residues long. DNA of the CDR3: TGTGCCAGTAGGACCTTCGCGGGCGCAACTAATGAAAAACTGTTTTTT. Protein: CASRTFAGATNEKLFF. Full variable domain (outside the CDR3, taken from reference TRBV19 and TRBJ1-4): DGGITQSPKYLFRKEGQNVTLSCEQNLNHDAMYWYRQDPGQGLRLIYYSQIVNDFQKGDIAEGYSVSREKKESFPLTVTSAQKNPTAFYLCASRTFAGATNEKLFFGSGTQLSVL.

This clonotype has only one observation. One end of the junction is discordant with germline, which a read error may explain. The gene calls are TRBV4-2 and TRBJ2-1; 9 bases are a match to TRBD1. Looked up from germline, CDR1 is LGHNA and CDR2 is YNFKEQ. This CDR3 has 14 amino acids. CDR3 sequence: CASSHGQGWGEQFF. The CDR3 DNA reads as TGCGCCAGCAGCCATGGACAGGGGTGGGGGGAGCAGTTCTTC.

The rearrangement joins TRBV7-8 to TRBJ1-5; D ambiguous. Germline V gives CDR1 SGHVS, CDR2 FQNEAQ. There are 14 residues in the CDR3. Trimming took 7 bases from V and 6 from J, leaving 16 bases between them. In nucleotides, the CDR3 is TGTGCCAGCACCCAGACCGGATTGGGTCAGCCCCAGCATTTT. Amino acids: CASTQTGLGQPQHF.

The chain combines TRBV19 with TRBJ1-1; D is possibly TRBD1 (5 bases). CDR3 size: 14 residues. Germline CDR1 and CDR2: LNHDA and SQIVND (reference sequence). Trimming cost V 5 bases and J 1 base, with 11 bases left between them. The CDR3 coding sequence is TGTGCCAGTAGTTTCTCCGACAGGAACACTGAAGCTTTCTTT. This codes for CASSFSDRNTEAFF.

This sequence joins TRBV29-1 and TRBJ2-7; 7 bases are shared with TRBD2. Per germline, CDR1 SQVTM and CDR2 ANQGSEA. V gave up 4 bases and J gave up 2 bases; unmatched junction bases: 5. This CDR3 contains 13 residues. The CDR3 loop reads CSVGTSVPYEQYF. Here the CDR3 DNA reads TGCAGCGTTGGAACTAGCGTACCCTACGAGCAGTACTTC.

The chain employs TRBV19 and TRBJ2-5; perhaps TRBD2 as D (6 bases). Germline V gene sequence: CDR1 LNHDA, CDR2 SQIVND (reference sequence). The CDR3 runs 15 residues. V lost 4 bases to trimming and J lost 5 bases, with 17 bases between them. As DNA, the CDR3 is TGTGCCAGTAGTACATCGGGACTCCCGAAGGAGACCCAGTACTTC. It translates to CASSTSGLPKETQYF.